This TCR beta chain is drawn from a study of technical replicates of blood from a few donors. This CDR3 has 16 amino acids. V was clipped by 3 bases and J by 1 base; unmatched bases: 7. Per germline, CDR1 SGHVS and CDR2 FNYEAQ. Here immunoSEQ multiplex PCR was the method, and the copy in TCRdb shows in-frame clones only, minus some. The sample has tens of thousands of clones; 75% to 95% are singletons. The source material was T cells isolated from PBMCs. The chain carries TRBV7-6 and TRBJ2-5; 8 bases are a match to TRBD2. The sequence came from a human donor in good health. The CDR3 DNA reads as TGTGCCAGCAGCTTGGTAGCGGGGCGATCCCAAGAGACCCAGTACTTC. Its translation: CASSLVAGRSQETQYF.